This T cell receptor (beta chain) was sequenced for a study of pediatric ulcerative colitis. General study results and limits: Substantially fewer templates came from a couple of patients' blood samples. In rectum, acute severe colitis had expanded clones and less diversity. Blood-rectal clonal overlap within each person was significantly higher in ulcerative colitis patients than controls.

As for this clone: Its cognate antigen is unknown.

One to two pinch biopsies were taken from the rectum during colonoscopy. Profiling relied on immunoSEQ multiplex PCR, and the TCRdb table lists in-frame clones only, not all of them. Of roughly 17,000 clones listed, about three quarters are singletons. The origin of this receptor is a girl under 18 with moderate ulcerative colitis. Specimen: gut tissue.

CDR3 region: CASSQSPPGELFF. The CDR3 region has the DNA TGTGCCAGCAGCCAATCCCCCCCCGGGGAGCTGTTTTTT. The rearrangement uses TRBV16 and TRBJ2-2, with unresolved D. The V end was cut by 0 bases, the J end by 6 bases, with 5 bases between. This CDR3 contains 13 residues. Germline V gene lookup returns CDR1 KGHSY and CDR2 FQNENV.